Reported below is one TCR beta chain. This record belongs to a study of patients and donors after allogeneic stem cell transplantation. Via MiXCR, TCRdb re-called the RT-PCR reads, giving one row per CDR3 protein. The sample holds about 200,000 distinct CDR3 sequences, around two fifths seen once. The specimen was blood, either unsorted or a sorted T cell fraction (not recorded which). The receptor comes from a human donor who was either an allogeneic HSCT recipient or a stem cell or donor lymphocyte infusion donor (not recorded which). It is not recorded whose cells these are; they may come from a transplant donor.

CDR3 in DNA: TGTGCCAGCATTCCTAGCGGGAGTTGGGGAGATACGCAGTATTTT. This codes for CASIPSGSWGDTQYF. V gene TRBV27 combines with J gene TRBJ2-3; 10 bases line up with TRBD2. The germline CDR1 and CDR2 sequences are MNHEY and SMNVEV (reference sequence). V was pared by 7 bases and J by 5 bases, with 9 bases of the junction left unmatched. CDR3 length equals 15 residues.